This entry lists 25 T cell receptor beta chains sequenced from one sample in a study of cytomegalovirus exposure and HLA in healthy donors. 60 Vbeta and 13 Jbeta primers were used in PCR. Here immunoSEQ multiplex PCR was the method, and the copy in TCRdb shows in-frame clones only, minus some. The profile shows 180,000 or so clones, approximately 83% of them singletons. The specimen sequenced was PBMCs. The source is a man younger than 35 in good health and CMV-seropositive.

This clone has only a few counts. Other DNA sequences in this specimen translate into the identical CDR3. The chain has TRBV7-3 and TRBJ2-2; no reliable D call. The V gene lost 4 bases and the J gene lost 3 bases, with 3 bases spanning the gap. This CDR3 has 12 residues. From germline, CDR1 is SGHTA and CDR2 FQGTGA. The CDR3 DNA is TGTGCCAGCAGCTCGGACACCGGGGAGCTGTTTTTT. Protein: CASSSDTGELFF.

This sequence joins TRBV6-1 and TRBJ2-5; D unresolved. The DNA end lines up better with TRBJ2-7; the J call may be wrong. CDR3 length: 16 residues. Germline CDR1 reads MNHNS; CDR2 reads SASEGT. The CDR3 loop reads CASSEAKQRSLYEQYF. As DNA, the CDR3 is TGTGCCAGCAGTGAAGCGAAACAGAGATCACTCTACGAGCAGTACTTC.

The V and J genes are TRBV28 and TRBJ2-7; TRBD2 matches at 7 bases. J gave up 2 bases and V 2 bases, and 9 bases lay outside the gene matches. The CDR3 covers 16 residues. Germline V gene sequence: CDR1 MDHEN, CDR2 SYDVKM. The CDR3 protein is CASSLASGGGAYEQYF. The CDR3 DNA reads as TGTGCCAGCAGTTTAGCCTCTGGCGGGGGAGCCTACGAGCAGTACTTC.

This chain links TRBV14 with TRBJ2-7, with 8 bases identical to TRBD2. The CDR3 extends over 16 amino acids. Germline trimming cut 1 base from V and 2 bases from J; bases unmatched to any gene: 7. CDR1 is SGHDN and CDR2 is FVKESK in the germline V gene. As DNA, the CDR3 is TGTGCCAGCAGCCAAGTTTGGCCCGGGAGGGCCTACGAGCAGTACTTC. Translation: CASSQVWPGRAYEQYF.

The chain employs TRBV27 and TRBJ2-5; possible D gene TRBD1, 6 bases. The J call is in doubt because the DNA end fits TRBJ2-7 better. Germline CDR1 MNHEY, CDR2 SMNVEV (reference sequence). This CDR3 spans 15 amino acids. In DNA, the CDR3 is TGTGCCAGCAGTTTAGGGGGCGGACGTGCCTACGAGCAGTACTTC. As protein: CASSLGGGRAYEQYF.

The chain combines TRBV7-9 with TRBJ2-5, with D maybe TRBD1 (6 bases). The CDR3 runs 14 residues. Germline V gene lookup returns CDR1 SEHNR and CDR2 FQNEAQ (reference sequence). V shed 5 bases and J shed 5 bases, with 15 bases lying between them. Here the CDR3 DNA reads TGTGCCAGCAGCCCCTTTGGACAGAAGGAGACCCAGTACTTC. Encoded protein: CASSPFGQKETQYF.

The chain links TRBV2 to TRBJ1-2; TRBD1 matches 9 bases. Germline assignment: CDR1 SNHLY and CDR2 FYNNEI. V was pared by 10 bases and J by 5 bases, with 8 bases of the junction left unmatched. CDR3 length: 13 amino acids. The CDR3 DNA follows: TGTGCCATTTCGACAGGGGGTTCTTATGGCTACACCTTC. This codes for CAISTGGSYGYTF.

CDR3 nucleotide sequence: TGTGCCATCAGTGAGAGGACAGGGTACGAGCAGTACTTC. It yields the protein CAISERTGYEQYF. V gene TRBV10-3 combines with J gene TRBJ2-7, with 8 bases identical to TRBD1. The CDR3 consists of 13 residues. V shed 2 bases, J shed 4 bases, and the junction held 1 base outside the gene matches. Germline loops: CDR1 ENHRY, CDR2 SYGVKD.

The V call is TRBV6-5, the J call TRBJ2-3; 12 nucleotides match TRBD2. V dropped 0 bases and J dropped 4; count of bases not matched to a gene: 2. There are 16 residues in the CDR3. Germline-derived CDR1 and CDR2 are MNHEY and SVGAGI. CDR3 protein: CASSYSGLAGSDTQYF. The CDR3 coding sequence is TGTGCCAGCAGTTACTCGGGACTAGCGGGCTCAGATACGCAGTATTTT.

The chain carries TRBV7-6 and TRBJ2-7, with D possibly being TRBD1 (5 bases). CDR1 is SGHVS and CDR2 is FNYEAQ in the germline V gene. This CDR3 is built from 14 residues. V was trimmed by 5 bases and J by 6 bases, leaving 17 bases between them. CDR3 nucleotides: TGTGCCAGCAGCCCGCAGGGCTCCACGGTCGAGCAGTACTTC. Translating gives CASSPQGSTVEQYF. The complete variable domain, with remaining parts taken from reference TRBV7-6 and TRBJ2-7, reads GAGVSQSPRYKVTKRGQDVALRCDPISGHVSLYWYRQALGQGPEFLTYFNYEAQQDKSGLPNDRFSAERPEGSISTLTIQRTEQRDSAMYRCASSPQGSTVEQYFGPGTRLTVT.

The chain couples TRBV7-6 to TRBJ1-5; maybe TRBD1 (6 bases). CDR3 length: 15 residues. From germline, CDR1 is SGHVS and CDR2 FNYEAQ. Trimming pared 1 base from V and 2 bases from J, leaving 9 bases between. The CDR3 reads CASSLVAGGNQPQHF. In DNA, the CDR3 is TGTGCCAGCAGCTTAGTGGCAGGGGGCAATCAGCCCCAGCATTTT. The complete variable domain, with remaining parts taken from reference TRBV7-6 and TRBJ1-5, reads GAGVSQSPRYKVTKRGQDVALRCDPISGHVSLYWYRQALGQGPEFLTYFNYEAQQDKSGLPNDRFSAERPEGSISTLTIQRTEQRDSAMYRCASSLVAGGNQPQHFGDGTRLSIL.

V and J are TRBV10-2 and TRBJ2-1, with 12 bases matching TRBD2. CDR3 length: 15 residues. CDR1 is WSHSY and CDR2 is SAAADI in the germline V gene. V shed 5 bases, J shed 4 bases, and the junction held 3 bases outside the gene matches. CDR3 coding DNA: TGCGCCAGCAGTCTAGCGGGGGGGCTTTACAATGAGCAGTTCTTC. Amino acid sequence: CASSLAGGLYNEQFF.

The rearrangement joins TRBV9 to TRBJ2-5; D call uncertain. CDR3 length: 15 residues. V was cut by 0 bases and J by 2 bases, with 11 bases left in between. CDR1 and CDR2 (germline): SGDLS, YYNGEE. The CDR3 region has the DNA TGTGCCAGCAGCGTAGATTTCAGGCCACAAGAGACCCAGTACTTC. Protein: CASSVDFRPQETQYF.

The V call is TRBV6-5, the J call TRBJ2-4, with D perhaps TRBD1 (6 bases). The CDR3 totals 14 residues. V lost 6 bases and J 1 base, leaving 10 bases between the germline ends. The germline gives CDR1 MNHEY, CDR2 SVGAGI. CDR3 in DNA: TGTGCCAGCAGACCCCAGGGGGCCAAAAACATTCAGTACTTC. It yields the protein CASRPQGAKNIQYF.

The V gene is TRBV5-1, the J gene TRBJ1-3; 10 bases agree with TRBD1. CDR3 length: 16 amino acids. Per germline, CDR1 SGHRS and CDR2 YFSETQ. Trimming cost V 6 bases and J 4 bases; bases outside gene matches: 10. The CDR3 spells CASTLSGTGVGNTIYF. Here the CDR3 DNA reads TGCGCCAGCACTTTGAGTGGGACAGGGGTCGGAAACACCATATATTTT.

The chain combines TRBV18 with TRBJ2-7, with 10 bases matching TRBD2. With 2 bases clipped from V and 6 bases from J, the junction kept 4 bases outside the gene matches. CDR1 and CDR2 from the germline V gene are KGHSH and LQKENI. The CDR3 has 14 amino acids. In nucleotides, the CDR3 is TGTGCCAGCTCACCAAGCGGGGGGGCATTCGAGCAGTACTTC. This encodes CASSPSGGAFEQYF. The full variable domain, with the rest looked up from reference TRBV18 and TRBJ2-7, is NAGVMQNPRHLVRRRGQEARLRCSPMKGHSHVYWYRQLPEEGLKFMVYLQKENIIDESGMPKERFSAEFPKEGPSILRIQQVVRGDSAAYFCASSPSGGAFEQYFGPGTRLTVT.

The J gene is TRBJ2-1, the V gene TRBV7-9, with D tentatively TRBD2 (5 bases). The CDR3 is 16 residues long. Germline loops: CDR1 SEHNR, CDR2 FQNEAQ (reference sequence). Trimming stripped 5 bases from V and 0 bases from J, with 14 bases between. CDR3 amino acids: CASSPSEGRSYNEQFF. The DNA for the CDR3 is TGTGCCAGCAGCCCTTCTGAGGGTCGCTCCTACAATGAGCAGTTCTTC. Using reference TRBV7-9 and TRBJ2-1 for the parts outside the CDR3, the full variable domain is DTGVSQNPRHKITKRGQNVTFRCDPISEHNRLYWYRQTLGQGPEFLTYFQNEAQLEKSRLLSDRFSAERPKGSFSTLEIQRTEQGDSAMYLCASSPSEGRSYNEQFFGPGTRLTVL.

The gene calls are TRBV5-1 and TRBJ1-4, with 7 bases lining up with TRBD1. The germline V gene encodes CDR1 SGHRS and CDR2 YFSETQ. CDR3 length: 17 residues. Trimming cost V 3 bases and J 4 bases; bases outside gene matches: 12. The CDR3 loop reads CASSSTLRQGHNEKLFF. For the CDR3, the DNA is TGCGCCAGCAGCTCAACTCTCCGACAGGGCCATAATGAAAAACTGTTTTTT.

This chain uses TRBV6-5 with TRBJ1-1, with D unclear. Trimming removed 6 bases at V and 7 bases at J, with 18 bases between. The CDR3 is made up of 14 amino acids. The germline V gene has CDR1 MNHEY and CDR2 SVGAGI. The CDR3 nucleotides are TGTGCCAGCAGAAGACTCGTTTTTGACTATGAAGCTTTCTTT. Its translation: CASRRLVFDYEAFF.

The gene calls are TRBV4-3 and TRBJ1-5; D is perhaps TRBD1 (6 bases). Between the trimmed V and J ends, which lost 2 bases and 5 bases, there was a span of 7 bases. Germline CDR1 reads LGHNA; CDR2 reads YSLEER. This CDR3 has 13 residues. The CDR3 bases are TGCGCCAGCAGCCAATCAGGGGATCAGCCCCAGCATTTT. It is translated as CASSQSGDQPQHF.

This sequence joins TRBV7-6 and TRBJ1-1; TRBD1 aligns across 7 bases. CDR3 length equals 16 residues. V lost 4 bases and J lost 6; bases outside the gene matches: 14. Germline CDR1 and CDR2: SGHVS and FNYEAQ. The CDR3 DNA is TGTGCCAGCAGCTCCCGATTAGGTACCCAGGGGGCTGAAGCTTTCTTT. It translates to CASSSRLGTQGAEAFF.

V and J are TRBV5-1 and TRBJ2-1; possible D gene TRBD2, 6 bases. Per the germline V gene, CDR1 is SGHRS and CDR2 is YFSETQ. V dropped 0 bases and J dropped 0 bases, with 7 bases sitting between them. This CDR3 has 15 amino acids. The CDR3 loop is CASSLVGSSYNEQFF. DNA for the CDR3: TGCGCCAGCAGCTTGGTCGGGAGCTCCTACAATGAGCAGTTCTTC.

This clone came up a few times. The DNA for the CDR3 is TGTGCCAGCAGCACTAACAATGAGCAGTTCTTC. Protein sequence: CASSTNNEQFF. V gene TRBV5-4 combines with J gene TRBJ2-1; D ambiguous. The CDR3 spans 11 residues. CDR1 and CDR2 (germline): SGHNT, YYREEE (reference sequence). With 4 bases removed from V and 5 bases from J, the gap between germline ends came to 4 bases.

This clone turned up a few times. The genes are TRBV6-6 and TRBJ1-3; D is undetermined. V lost 6 bases to trimming and J lost 4 bases, with 7 bases between them. CDR1 is MNHNY, CDR2 SVGAGI, per germline (reference sequence). The CDR3 covers 12 residues. CDR3 sequence: CASSPTGNTIYF. The CDR3 DNA reads TGTGCCAGCAGCCCTACCGGAAACACCATATATTTT.

The sample holds a few counts of this clone. This rearrangement joins TRBV5-8 to TRBJ2-7; 8 bases are a match to TRBD1. J was trimmed by 2 bases and V by 5 bases; bases with no gene match: 6. The CDR3 has 14 amino acids. Germline loops: CDR1 SGHTS, CDR2 YDEGEE. The DNA for the CDR3 is TGTGCCAGCAGGCGGACAGGGAGAACCTACGAGCAGTACTTC. As protein: CASRRTGRTYEQYF.